The 21 T cell receptor beta chains below were found in one sample sequenced in a study of blood T cells in healthy people across ages. The second PCR ran about 6 to 12 cycles with a sample-barcoded 5' primer and J-beta primers. TCRdb re-called the 5' RACE reads through MiXCR, storing one row per CDR3 protein. The sample has about 1,400,000 distinct CDR3 sequences, around 59% seen once. Sequences were obtained from blood. Receptor source: a man between 18 and 29 years old in good health.

This sequence joins TRBV14 and TRBJ2-3; D perhaps matches TRBD2 (6 bases). The germline V gene encodes CDR1 SGHDN and CDR2 FVKESK. The CDR3 totals 16 residues. Trimming left V 4 bases short and J 6 bases short, with 20 bases between. The CDR3 spells CASSPYWTTAGDTQYF. DNA of the CDR3: TGTGCCAGCAGCCCCTATTGGACCACCGCGGGGGATACGCAGTATTTT.

This clonotype was detected a few times. The V and J genes are TRBV11-2 and TRBJ2-3; 13 bases map to TRBD2. The germline CDR1 and CDR2 sequences are SGHAT and FQNNGV. The CDR3 is 19 amino acids. J gave up 6 bases and V 3 bases, and 15 bases lay outside the gene matches. The DNA for the CDR3 is TGTGCCAGCAGCTTCGGACTAGCGGGAGCGTTTAAATCATCCGATACGCAGTATTTT. It is translated as CASSFGLAGAFKSSDTQYF.

There are a few counts of this clonotype. The chain couples TRBV5-1 to TRBJ1-1; no definite D call. Germline values: CDR1 SGHRS, CDR2 YFSETQ. The CDR3 runs to 15 residues. V shed 1 base and J shed 3 bases, with 13 bases lying between them. The CDR3 region is CASSLLPGGDTEAFF. In DNA form, the CDR3 reads TGCGCCAGCAGCTTGCTTCCGGGAGGAGACACTGAAGCTTTCTTT.

This clonotype was found a few times. The chain carries TRBV5-8 and TRBJ2-3; no reliable D call. The germline gives CDR1 SGHTS, CDR2 YDEGEE. The CDR3 length is 13 residues. V was shortened by 4 bases and J by 1 base, with 7 bases between the two germline ends. CDR3 loop: CASSVFGTDTQYF. Written as DNA, the CDR3 is TGTGCCAGCAGCGTGTTCGGCACAGATACGCAGTATTTT.

The chain carries TRBV4-1 and TRBJ1-2; D is possibly TRBD1 (5 bases). The CDR3 has 16 residues. Looked up from germline, CDR1 is MGHRA and CDR2 is YSYEKL. V was clipped by 0 bases and J by 6 bases, with 17 bases between them. CDR3 residues: CASSQDRALGGDGYTF. CDR3 in DNA: TGCGCCAGCAGCCAAGATCGGGCTCTTGGGGGAGATGGCTACACCTTC.

The rearrangement joins TRBV7-9 to TRBJ1-1; tentatively, D is TRBD1 (5 bases). Germline CDR1 SEHNR, CDR2 FQNEAQ (reference sequence). The CDR3 is 14 residues long. The ends were cut back, 3 bases at V and 5 bases at J, with 13 bases in the middle. In DNA, the CDR3 is TGTGCCAGCAGCTTGGGGGACCGGGGGACTGAAGCTTTCTTT. Its protein is CASSLGDRGTEAFF.

This clonotype has a handful of counts. The rearrangement links TRBV29-1 to TRBJ2-7; TRBD1 agrees at 9 bases. The CDR3 covers 13 residues. Germline V CDR1 and CDR2: SQVTM, ANQGSEA. Losses at the gene ends were 4 bases for V and 6 bases for J; bases not matched to a gene: 7. The CDR3 sequence: CSVVPGQGREQYF. In DNA form, the CDR3 reads TGCAGCGTTGTTCCGGGACAGGGTCGCGAGCAGTACTTC.

The chain uses TRBV5-4 and TRBJ1-1; D possibly corresponds to TRBD1 (6 bases). With 0 bases removed from V and 3 bases from J, the gap between germline ends came to 12 bases. The V gene's germline CDR1 is SGHNT and CDR2 YYREEE (reference sequence). The CDR3 sequence is 15 residues long. The CDR3, as DNA: TGTGCCAGCAGCTTGGTATACCAGGGGTACACTGAAGCTTTCTTT. Encoded protein: CASSLVYQGYTEAFF.

The gene calls are TRBV6-6 and TRBJ1-2, with D possibly matching TRBD1 (5 bases). V was clipped by 6 bases and J by 3 bases, with 14 bases between them. The CDR3 has 14 residues. The germline gives CDR1 MNHNY, CDR2 SVGAGI (reference sequence). DNA of the CDR3: TGTGCCAGCAGCCAAGACAGATTCTACTATGGCTACACCTTC. Protein sequence: CASSQDRFYYGYTF.

The V gene is TRBV7-2, the J gene TRBJ2-1; no firm D call. This CDR3 has 12 residues. Per germline, CDR1 SGHTA and CDR2 FQGNSA. V shed 5 bases and J shed 7 bases, with 9 bases lying between them. The CDR3 is CASSVLWNEQFF. The CDR3 DNA reads TGTGCCAGCAGCGTTCTCTGGAATGAGCAGTTCTTC.

This clonotype was recorded once. V and J are TRBV3-1 and TRBJ2-1; 7 nucleotides line up with TRBD2. This CDR3 spans 17 amino acids. Germline CDR1 and CDR2: LGHDT and YNNKEL (reference sequence). Germline trimming cut 3 bases from V and 1 base from J; bases unmatched to any gene: 9. The CDR3 region is CASSHRKLAASYNEQFF. CDR3 DNA sequence: TGTGCCAGCAGCCACCGGAAGCTAGCGGCTTCCTACAATGAGCAGTTCTTC.

This clonotype was counted only a few times. The rearrangement links TRBV4-1 to TRBJ2-7, with 8 positions matching TRBD1. The CDR3 runs to 16 residues. V gave up 0 bases and J gave up 1 base; unmatched junction bases: 5. Germline CDR1 reads MGHRA; CDR2 reads YSYEKL. CDR3 in amino acids: CASSQEDRVGSYEQYF. The CDR3 nucleotides read TGCGCCAGCAGCCAAGAGGACAGGGTGGGGTCCTACGAGCAGTACTTC.

The CDR3 loop reads CASSQAMAGADTQYF. The CDR3 DNA sequence: TGTGCCAGCAGCCAAGCGATGGCTGGGGCAGATACGCAGTATTTT. The chain has TRBV3-1 and TRBJ2-3; D unclear. CDR1 and CDR2 (germline): LGHDT, YNNKEL (reference sequence). The V end was cut by 1 base, the J end by 4 bases, with 12 bases between. The CDR3 sequence is 15 residues long.

This clonotype turned up a few times. The CDR3 region has the DNA TGTGCCAGCACCACATGGGGGGGCCGAGAAGAGCAGTACTTC. Encoded protein: CASTTWGGREEQYF. The gene calls are TRBV6-5 and TRBJ2-7; D is possibly TRBD2 (7 bases). This CDR3 region has 14 residues. Trimming took off 7 bases at V and 7 bases at J, with 20 bases between the two ends. Germline lookup yields CDR1 MNHEY and CDR2 SVGAGI.

The V gene is TRBV27, the J gene TRBJ2-3; D ambiguous. CDR3 length: 12 amino acids. V lost 4 bases to trimming and J lost 11 bases, with 13 bases between them. Germline CDR1 MNHEY, CDR2 SMNVEV (reference sequence). CDR3 in amino acids: CASSSGRRQQYF. The DNA for the CDR3 is TGTGCCAGCAGTTCCGGACGGAGACAGCAGTATTTT.

The chain recombines TRBV28 with TRBJ1-2, with 9 nucleotides matching TRBD1. The J segment lost 7 bases and the V segment lost 7 bases, leaving 10 bases of the junction unmatched. The CDR3 totals 14 residues. The germline V gene encodes CDR1 MDHEN and CDR2 SYDVKM. This CDR3 reads CASTGGTGWSGYTF. As DNA, the CDR3 is TGTGCCAGCACCGGCGGGACAGGGTGGTCTGGCTACACCTTC.

The J gene is TRBJ1-2, the V gene TRBV6-1; D is possibly TRBD1 (5 bases). V was shortened by 1 base and J by 7 bases, with 13 bases between the two germline ends. Germline values: CDR1 MNHNS, CDR2 SASEGT. This CDR3 has 14 amino acids. CDR3 amino acids: CASSEEVGEFGYTF. The CDR3 region has the DNA TGTGCCAGCAGTGAAGAGGTAGGGGAGTTTGGCTACACCTTC.

This rearrangement joins TRBV4-3 to TRBJ2-6; 7 bases are shared with TRBD1. The CDR3 length is 19 residues. J was trimmed by 4 bases and V by 4 bases; bases with no gene match: 16. Germline CDR1 LGHNA, CDR2 YSLEER. The CDR3 DNA reads as TGCGCCAGCAGCCCCTCCGGGACAGAAAACATGGGGGGGGCCAACGTCCTGACTTTC. It translates to CASSPSGTENMGGANVLTF.

This chain connects TRBV3-1 to TRBJ2-3, with D maybe TRBD2 (5 bases). This CDR3 comprises 16 residues. Germline CDR1 is LGHDT and CDR2 is YNNKEL (reference sequence). Trimming pared 0 bases from V and 10 bases from J, leaving 20 bases between. The CDR3 region is CASSQDRIVRGKSQYF. The CDR3 DNA sequence: TGTGCCAGCAGCCAAGATAGGATAGTTCGAGGGAAATCGCAGTATTTT.

The chain couples TRBV7-6 to TRBJ2-7, with D maybe TRBD1 (6 bases). The germline CDR1 and CDR2 sequences are SGHVS and FNYEAQ. The CDR3 consists of 15 residues. V was trimmed by 6 bases and J by 3 bases, leaving 18 bases between them. The CDR3 sequence is CASSSPQTGDYEQYF. CDR3 DNA: TGTGCCAGCAGTTCCCCCCAGACAGGAGACTACGAGCAGTACTTC.

CDR3 bases: TGTGCCAGCAGTTTCCTAGGGGCGAGCCAAGAGACCCAGTACTTC. It specifies CASSFLGASQETQYF. This chain connects TRBV12-3 or TRBV12-4 to TRBJ2-5; weak D call: TRBD1 (5 bases). CDR3 length: 15 amino acids. V dropped 3 bases and J dropped 1 base, with 12 bases sitting between them.